Presented here are 12 T cell receptor beta chains from one specimen sequenced in a study of long-term antiretroviral therapy in people with HIV (dated by TCRdb to between 2020 and 2023). The immunoSEQ hsTCRB v3.0 assay was used at survey level resolution for TRB variable region sequencing. Here the immuneACCESS table is served through TCRdb, limited to in-frame sequences with V and J called. Missing clones are a known gap in these copies; in checked studies unresolved V genes cover under half, and the rest lacks a known reason. In this sample the table shows 20,000 or so clones, about four fifths of which occur a single time. The leading ten clones occupy approximately 6% of the sample. The starting material was unsorted PBMCs, obtained 4.4 years after starting antiretroviral therapy. The receptors here all came from a man aged 25-40 years with HIV.

This chain uses TRBV28 with TRBJ1-5; no definite D call. The germline V gene encodes CDR1 MDHEN and CDR2 SYDVKM. The V end was cut by 5 bases, the J end by 3 bases, with 11 bases between. This CDR3 spans 14 amino acids. The CDR3 is CASSRLFANQPQHF. As DNA, the CDR3 is TGTGCCAGCAGTAGACTCTTCGCCAATCAGCCCCAGCATTTT.

The V gene is TRBV6-5, the J gene TRBJ2-7; TRBD2 agrees at 12 bases. Germline lookup yields CDR1 MNHEY and CDR2 SVGAGI. V shed 6 bases, J shed 2 bases, and the junction held 5 bases outside the gene matches. The CDR3 extends over 15 amino acids. The CDR3 loop reads CASRRLAGGTYEQYF. The CDR3 DNA reads TGTGCCAGCAGACGCCTAGCGGGAGGGACCTACGAGCAGTACTTC.

The CDR3 region has the DNA TGCGCCAGCAGCTTCCAGGGGGCAAACACTGAAGCTTTCTTT. It yields the protein CASSFQGANTEAFF. The chain combines TRBV5-1 with TRBJ1-1; 8 bases align to TRBD1. Germline CDR1 is SGHRS and CDR2 is YFSETQ. V shed 2 bases, J shed 2 bases, and the junction held 2 bases outside the gene matches. CDR3 length: 14 amino acids.

This clone showed up just once. This rearrangement joins TRBV7-9 to TRBJ2-2; the D is unclear. The CDR3 runs to 14 residues. Germline V CDR1 and CDR2: SEHNR, FQNEAQ (reference sequence). V lost 3 bases and J 0 bases, leaving 5 bases between the germline ends. CDR3 DNA sequence: TGTGCCAGCAGCTTTGACGCGAACACCGGGGAGCTGTTTTTT. Its protein product is CASSFDANTGELFF.

J is TRBJ2-7 and V is TRBV5-4, with unresolved D. The V gene's germline CDR1 is SGHNT and CDR2 YYREEE (reference sequence). Trimming left V 4 bases short and J 2 bases short, with 13 bases between. CDR3 length equals 14 residues. The chain's CDR3 is CASSRGVEPYEQYF. CDR3 DNA sequence: TGTGCCAGCAGCCGTGGGGTAGAACCCTACGAGCAGTACTTC.

The chain employs TRBV7-3 and TRBJ2-2; D call uncertain. The CDR3 consists of 15 residues. The germline CDR1 and CDR2 sequences are SGHTA and FQGTGA. The V end was cut by 4 bases, the J end by 0 bases, with 9 bases between. The CDR3 region has the DNA TGTGCCAGCAGCTCATTACCCTCGAACACCGGGGAGCTGTTTTTT. Translated: CASSSLPSNTGELFF.

The table lists this clone with a count of one. The chain combines TRBV5-4 with TRBJ2-1, with 13 positions matching TRBD2. V shed 0 bases, J shed 6 bases, and the junction held 3 bases outside the gene matches. This CDR3 spans 16 amino acids. Germline loops: CDR1 SGHNT, CDR2 YYREEE (reference sequence). The CDR3: CASSLAGTSGVNEQFF. CDR3 in DNA: TGTGCCAGCAGCTTGGCCGGGACTAGCGGGGTCAATGAGCAGTTCTTC.

The chain combines TRBV16 with TRBJ1-1; perhaps TRBD1 as D (6 bases). CDR3 length: 12 amino acids. Germline values: CDR1 KGHSY, CDR2 FQNENV. V gave up 4 bases and J gave up 10 bases, with 13 bases separating them. The CDR3 DNA reads TGTGCCAGCAGCCTTTACAGGGAAGTAGCTTTCTTT. Translation gives CASSLYREVAFF.

The chain has TRBV10-2 and TRBJ1-1; the D is unclear. The germline V gene encodes CDR1 WSHSY and CDR2 SAAADI. V was clipped by 5 bases and J by 0 bases, with 10 bases between them. The CDR3 has 14 amino acids. The CDR3 region has the DNA TGCGCCAGCAGTTTCGGACTGCTGAACACTGAAGCTTTCTTT. This codes for CASSFGLLNTEAFF.

This sequence joins TRBV5-1 and TRBJ2-7, with D possibly matching TRBD1 (5 bases). This CDR3 contains 14 residues. Germline V gene data show CDR1 as SGHRS and CDR2 as YFSETQ. V shed 2 bases and J shed 3 bases, with 12 bases lying between them. As DNA, the CDR3 is TGCGCCAGCAGCTTATCTAGGGGTGACTACGAGCAGTACTTC. Amino acid sequence: CASSLSRGDYEQYF.

This clone was seen once. The chain carries TRBV18 and TRBJ2-3; 8 bases map to TRBD1. J lost 0 bases, V lost 3 bases, and 2 bases had no gene match. In germline, CDR1 is KGHSH, CDR2 LQKENI. The CDR3 covers 15 residues. In DNA, the CDR3 is TGTGCCAGCTCACCGGGACAGGTTAGCACAGATACGCAGTATTTT. Translated: CASSPGQVSTDTQYF.

The chain carries TRBV19 and TRBJ1-1; D gene uncertain. Trimming stripped 3 bases from V and 8 bases from J, with 10 bases between. CDR1 and CDR2 (germline): LNHDA, SQIVND (reference sequence). This CDR3 region has 12 residues. The CDR3 sequence is CASSILGVEAFF. The DNA for the CDR3 is TGTGCCAGTAGTATTCTCGGTGTGGAAGCTTTCTTT.